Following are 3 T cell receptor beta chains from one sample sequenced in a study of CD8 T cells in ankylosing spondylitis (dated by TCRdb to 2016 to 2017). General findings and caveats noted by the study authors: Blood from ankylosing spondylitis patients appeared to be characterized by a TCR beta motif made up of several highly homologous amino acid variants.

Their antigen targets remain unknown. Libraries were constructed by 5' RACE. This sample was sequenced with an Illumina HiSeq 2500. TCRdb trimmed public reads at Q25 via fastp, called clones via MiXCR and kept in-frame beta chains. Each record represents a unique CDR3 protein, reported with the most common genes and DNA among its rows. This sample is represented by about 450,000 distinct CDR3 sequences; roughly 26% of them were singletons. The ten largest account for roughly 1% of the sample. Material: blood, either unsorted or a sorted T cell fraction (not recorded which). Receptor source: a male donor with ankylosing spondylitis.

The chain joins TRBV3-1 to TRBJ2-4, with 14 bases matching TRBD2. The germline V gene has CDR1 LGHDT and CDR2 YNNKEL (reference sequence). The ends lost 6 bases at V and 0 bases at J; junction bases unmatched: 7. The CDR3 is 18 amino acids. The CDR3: CASRPGLAGVAAKNIQYF. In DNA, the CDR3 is TGTGCCAGCAGACCGGGACTAGCGGGAGTTGCAGCCAAAAACATTCAGTACTTC.

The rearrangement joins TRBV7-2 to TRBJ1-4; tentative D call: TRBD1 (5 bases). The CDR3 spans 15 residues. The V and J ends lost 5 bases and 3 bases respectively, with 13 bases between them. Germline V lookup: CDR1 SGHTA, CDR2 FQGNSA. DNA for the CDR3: TGTGCCAGCAGCAAACAGGTTGGGCCTAATGAAAAACTGTTTTTT. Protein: CASSKQVGPNEKLFF.

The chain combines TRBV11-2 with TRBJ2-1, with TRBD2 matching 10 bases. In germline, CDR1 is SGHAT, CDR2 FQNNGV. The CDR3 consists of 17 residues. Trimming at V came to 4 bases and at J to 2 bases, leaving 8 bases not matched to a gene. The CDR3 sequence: CASSSSGRAVTYNEQFF. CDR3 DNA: TGTGCCAGCAGCTCCAGCGGGAGGGCCGTCACCTACAATGAGCAGTTCTTC.